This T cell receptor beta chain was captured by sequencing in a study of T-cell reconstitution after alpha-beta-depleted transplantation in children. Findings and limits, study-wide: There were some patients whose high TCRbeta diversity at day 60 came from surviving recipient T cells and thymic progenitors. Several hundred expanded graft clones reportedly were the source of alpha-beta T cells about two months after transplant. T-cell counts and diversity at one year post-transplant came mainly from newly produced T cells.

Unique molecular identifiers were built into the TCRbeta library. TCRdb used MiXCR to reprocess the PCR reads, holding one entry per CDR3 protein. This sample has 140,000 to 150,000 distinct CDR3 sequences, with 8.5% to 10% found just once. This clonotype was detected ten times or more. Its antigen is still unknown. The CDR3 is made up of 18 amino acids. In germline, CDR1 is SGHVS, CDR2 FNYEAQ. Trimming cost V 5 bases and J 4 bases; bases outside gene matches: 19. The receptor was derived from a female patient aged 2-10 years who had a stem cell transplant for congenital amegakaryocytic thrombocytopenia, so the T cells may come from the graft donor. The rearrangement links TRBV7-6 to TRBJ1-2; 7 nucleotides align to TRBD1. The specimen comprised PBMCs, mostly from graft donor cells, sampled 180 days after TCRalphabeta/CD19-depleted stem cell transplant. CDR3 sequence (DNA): TGTGCCAGCAGCCCGAGGGACAGCGGATCCGAAACGTTCTATGGCTACACCTTC. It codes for CASSPRDSGSETFYGYTF.